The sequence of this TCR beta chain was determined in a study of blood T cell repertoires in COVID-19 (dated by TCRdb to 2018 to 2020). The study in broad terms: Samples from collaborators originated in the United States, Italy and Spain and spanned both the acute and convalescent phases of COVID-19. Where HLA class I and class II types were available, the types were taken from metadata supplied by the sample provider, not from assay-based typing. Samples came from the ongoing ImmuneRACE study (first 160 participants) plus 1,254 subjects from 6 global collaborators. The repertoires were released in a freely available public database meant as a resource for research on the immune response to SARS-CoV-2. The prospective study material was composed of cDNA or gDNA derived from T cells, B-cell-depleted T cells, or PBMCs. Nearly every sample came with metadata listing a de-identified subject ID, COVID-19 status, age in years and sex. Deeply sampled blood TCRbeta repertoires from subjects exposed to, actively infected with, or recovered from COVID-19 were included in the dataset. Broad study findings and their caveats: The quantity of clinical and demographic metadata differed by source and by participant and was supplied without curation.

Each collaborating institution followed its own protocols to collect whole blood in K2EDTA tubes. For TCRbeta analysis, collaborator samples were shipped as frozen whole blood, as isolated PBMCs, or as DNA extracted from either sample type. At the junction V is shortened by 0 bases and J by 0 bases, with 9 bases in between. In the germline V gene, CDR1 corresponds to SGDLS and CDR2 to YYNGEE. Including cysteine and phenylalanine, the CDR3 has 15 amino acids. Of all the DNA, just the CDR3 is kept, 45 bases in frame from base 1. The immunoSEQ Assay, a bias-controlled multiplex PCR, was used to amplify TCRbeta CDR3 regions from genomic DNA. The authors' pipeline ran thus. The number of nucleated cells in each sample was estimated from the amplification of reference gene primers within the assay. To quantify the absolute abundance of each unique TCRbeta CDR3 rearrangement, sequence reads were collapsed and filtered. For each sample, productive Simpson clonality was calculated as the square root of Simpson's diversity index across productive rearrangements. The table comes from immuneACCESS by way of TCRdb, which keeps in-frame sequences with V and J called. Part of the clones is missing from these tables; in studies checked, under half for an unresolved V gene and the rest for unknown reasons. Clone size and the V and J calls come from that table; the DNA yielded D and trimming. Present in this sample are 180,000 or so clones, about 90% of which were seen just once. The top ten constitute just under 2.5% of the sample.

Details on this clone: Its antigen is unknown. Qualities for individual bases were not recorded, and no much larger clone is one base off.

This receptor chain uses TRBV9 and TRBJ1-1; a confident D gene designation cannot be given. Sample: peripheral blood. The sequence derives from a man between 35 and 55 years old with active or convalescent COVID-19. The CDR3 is CASSVAPDLNTEAFF. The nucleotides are TGTGCCAGCAGCGTAGCTCCAGACTTGAACACTGAAGCTTTCTTT.